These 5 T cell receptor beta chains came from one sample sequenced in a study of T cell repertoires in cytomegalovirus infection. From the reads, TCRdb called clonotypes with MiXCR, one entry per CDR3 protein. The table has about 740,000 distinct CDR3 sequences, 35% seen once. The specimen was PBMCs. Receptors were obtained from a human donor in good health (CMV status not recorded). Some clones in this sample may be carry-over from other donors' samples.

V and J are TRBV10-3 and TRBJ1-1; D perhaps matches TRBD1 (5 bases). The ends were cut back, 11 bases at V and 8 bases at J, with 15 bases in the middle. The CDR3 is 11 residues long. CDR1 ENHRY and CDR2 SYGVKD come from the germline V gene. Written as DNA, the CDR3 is TGTGCCTCCAGGGAAGTCGACGAAGCTTTCTTT. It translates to CASREVDEAFF.

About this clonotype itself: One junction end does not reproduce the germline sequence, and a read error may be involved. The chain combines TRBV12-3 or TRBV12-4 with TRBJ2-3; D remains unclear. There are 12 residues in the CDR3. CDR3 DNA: TGTGCAAGCAGCCCGTCCCCAGATACGCAGTATTTT. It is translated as CASSPSPDTQYF.

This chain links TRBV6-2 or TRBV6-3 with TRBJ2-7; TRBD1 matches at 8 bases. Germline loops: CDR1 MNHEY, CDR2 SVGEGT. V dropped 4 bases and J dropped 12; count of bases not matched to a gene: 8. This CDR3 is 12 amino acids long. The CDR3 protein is CASSSPWTGWYF. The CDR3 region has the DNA TGTGCCAGCAGTTCACCCTGGACAGGGTGGTACTTC.

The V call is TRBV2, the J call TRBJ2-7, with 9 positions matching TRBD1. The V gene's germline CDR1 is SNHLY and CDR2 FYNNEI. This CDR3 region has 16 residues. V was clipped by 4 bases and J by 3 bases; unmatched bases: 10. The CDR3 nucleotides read TGTGCCAGCAGTGCGGGACAGGGAAAGCGGCGCTACGAGCAGTACTTC. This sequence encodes CASSAGQGKRRYEQYF.

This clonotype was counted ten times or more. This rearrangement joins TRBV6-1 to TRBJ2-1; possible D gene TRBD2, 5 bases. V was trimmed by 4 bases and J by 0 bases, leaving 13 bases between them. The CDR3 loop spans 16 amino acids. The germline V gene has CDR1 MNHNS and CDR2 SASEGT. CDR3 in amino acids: CASSAEAPSSYNEQFF. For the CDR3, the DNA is TGTGCCAGCAGTGCGGAGGCCCCCAGCTCCTACAATGAGCAGTTCTTC.